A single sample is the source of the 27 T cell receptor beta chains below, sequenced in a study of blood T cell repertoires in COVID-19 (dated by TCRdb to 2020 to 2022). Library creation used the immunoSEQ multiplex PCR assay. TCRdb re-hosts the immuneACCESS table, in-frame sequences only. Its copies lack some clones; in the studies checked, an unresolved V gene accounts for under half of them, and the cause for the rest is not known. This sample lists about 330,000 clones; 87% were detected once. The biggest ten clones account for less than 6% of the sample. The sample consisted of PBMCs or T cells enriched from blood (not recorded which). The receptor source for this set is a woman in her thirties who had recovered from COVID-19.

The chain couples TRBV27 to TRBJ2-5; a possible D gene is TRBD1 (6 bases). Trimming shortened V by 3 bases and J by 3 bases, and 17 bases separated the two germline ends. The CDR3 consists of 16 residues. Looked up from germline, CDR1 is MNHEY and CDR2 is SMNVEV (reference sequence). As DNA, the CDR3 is TGTGCCAGCAGTTTTTCAGGGGTCAGGACGAAAGAGACCCAGTACTTC. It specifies CASSFSGVRTKETQYF.

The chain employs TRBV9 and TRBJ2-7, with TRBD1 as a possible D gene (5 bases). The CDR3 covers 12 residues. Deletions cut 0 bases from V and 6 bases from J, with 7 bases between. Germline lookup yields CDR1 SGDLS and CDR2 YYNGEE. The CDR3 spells CASSVGGSEQYF. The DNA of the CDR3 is TGTGCCAGCAGCGTAGGGGGCAGCGAGCAGTACTTC.

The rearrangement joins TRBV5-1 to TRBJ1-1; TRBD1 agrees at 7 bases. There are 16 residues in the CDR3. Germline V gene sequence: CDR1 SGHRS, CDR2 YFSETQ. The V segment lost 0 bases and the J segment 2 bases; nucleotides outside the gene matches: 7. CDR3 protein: CASSLAPRQGNTEAFF. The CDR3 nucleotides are TGCGCCAGCAGCTTGGCCCCTAGACAGGGAAACACTGAAGCTTTCTTT.

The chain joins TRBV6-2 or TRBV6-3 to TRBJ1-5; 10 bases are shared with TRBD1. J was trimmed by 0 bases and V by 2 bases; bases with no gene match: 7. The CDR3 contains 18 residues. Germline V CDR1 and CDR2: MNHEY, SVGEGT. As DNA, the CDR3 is TGTGCCAGCAGTTACCCGAGGGACAGGGGATATAGCAATCAGCCCCAGCATTTT. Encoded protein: CASSYPRDRGYSNQPQHF.

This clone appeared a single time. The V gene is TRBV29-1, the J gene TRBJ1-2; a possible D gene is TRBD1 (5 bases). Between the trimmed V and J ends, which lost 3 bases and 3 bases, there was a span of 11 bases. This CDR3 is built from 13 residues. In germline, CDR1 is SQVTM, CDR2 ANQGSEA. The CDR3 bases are TGCAGCGTTGACCCGACAGATGACTATGGCTACACCTTC. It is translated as CSVDPTDDYGYTF. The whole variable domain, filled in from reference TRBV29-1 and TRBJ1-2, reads SAVISQKPSRDICQRGTSLTIQCQVDSQVTMMFWYRQQPGQSLTLIATANQGSEATYESGFVIDKFPISRPNLTFSTLTVSNMSPEDSSIYLCSVDPTDDYGYTFGSGTRLTVV.

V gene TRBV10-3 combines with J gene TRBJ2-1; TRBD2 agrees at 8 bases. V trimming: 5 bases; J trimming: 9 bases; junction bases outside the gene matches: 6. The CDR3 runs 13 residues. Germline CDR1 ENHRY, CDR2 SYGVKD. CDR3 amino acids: CAISTGGQSEQFF. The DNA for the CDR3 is TGTGCCATCAGTACGGGGGGGCAAAGTGAGCAGTTCTTC.

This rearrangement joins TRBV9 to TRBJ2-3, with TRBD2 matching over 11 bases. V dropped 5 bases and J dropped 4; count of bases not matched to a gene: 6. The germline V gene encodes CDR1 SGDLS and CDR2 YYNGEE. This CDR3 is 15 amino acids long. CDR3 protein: CASRVSGGAADTQYF. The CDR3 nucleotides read TGTGCCAGCAGAGTTAGCGGGGGGGCGGCAGATACGCAGTATTTT.

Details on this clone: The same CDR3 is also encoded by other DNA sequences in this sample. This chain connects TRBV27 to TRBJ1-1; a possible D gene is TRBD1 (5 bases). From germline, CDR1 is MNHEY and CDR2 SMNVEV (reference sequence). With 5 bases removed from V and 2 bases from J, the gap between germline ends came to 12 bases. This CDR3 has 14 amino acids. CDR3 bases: TGTGCCAGCAGTCTCACAGGAATTAACACTGAAGCTTTCTTT. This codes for CASSLTGINTEAFF.

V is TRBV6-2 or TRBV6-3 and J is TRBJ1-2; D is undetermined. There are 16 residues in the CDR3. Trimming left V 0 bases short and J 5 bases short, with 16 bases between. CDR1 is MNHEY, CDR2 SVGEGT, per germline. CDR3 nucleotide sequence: TGTGCCAGCAGTTACTCGGCCCTGGCGACTTTATATGGCTACACCTTC. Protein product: CASSYSALATLYGYTF.

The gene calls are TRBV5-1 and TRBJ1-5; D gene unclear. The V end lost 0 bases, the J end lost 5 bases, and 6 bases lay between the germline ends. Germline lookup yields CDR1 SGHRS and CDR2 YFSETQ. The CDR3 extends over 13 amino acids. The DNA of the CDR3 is TGCGCCAGCAGCTTGGAAAGAGATCAGCCCCAGCATTTT. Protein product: CASSLERDQPQHF.

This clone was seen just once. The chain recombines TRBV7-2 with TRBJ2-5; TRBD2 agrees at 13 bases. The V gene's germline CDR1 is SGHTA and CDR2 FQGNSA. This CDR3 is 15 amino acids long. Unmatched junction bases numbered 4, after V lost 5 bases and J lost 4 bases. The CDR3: CASSRTSGGLETQYF. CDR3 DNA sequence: TGTGCCAGCAGCCGGACTAGCGGGGGTCTAGAGACCCAGTACTTC.

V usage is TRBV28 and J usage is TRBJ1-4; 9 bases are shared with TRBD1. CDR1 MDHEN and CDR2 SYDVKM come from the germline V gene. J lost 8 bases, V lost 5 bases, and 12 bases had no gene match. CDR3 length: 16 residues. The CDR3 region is CASSPLISGQGEKLFF. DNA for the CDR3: TGTGCCAGCAGTCCTCTGATATCGGGACAGGGCGAAAAACTGTTTTTT.

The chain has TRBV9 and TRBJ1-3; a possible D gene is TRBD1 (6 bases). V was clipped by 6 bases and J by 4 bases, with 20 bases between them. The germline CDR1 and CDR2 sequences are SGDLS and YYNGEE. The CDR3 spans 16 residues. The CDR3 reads CASTRDVGAVGNTIYF. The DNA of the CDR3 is TGTGCCAGCACACGGGATGTGGGGGCTGTAGGAAACACCATATATTTT.

CDR3 in DNA: TGCGCCAGCACGGACAGGGGAGGTAGTACTAATGAAAAACTGTTTTTT. Residues: CASTDRGGSTNEKLFF. The V and J genes are TRBV4-1 and TRBJ1-4, with 9 bases fitting TRBD1. CDR1 is MGHRA, CDR2 YSYEKL, per germline. V trimming: 7 bases; J trimming: 2 bases; junction bases outside the gene matches: 8. This CDR3 has 16 residues.

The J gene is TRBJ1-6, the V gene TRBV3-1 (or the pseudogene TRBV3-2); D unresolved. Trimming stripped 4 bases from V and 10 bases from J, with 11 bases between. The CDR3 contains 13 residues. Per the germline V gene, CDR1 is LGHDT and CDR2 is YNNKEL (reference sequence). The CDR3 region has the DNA TGTGCCAGCAGCCGTTCCGGGTACTCACCCCTCCACTTT. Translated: CASSRSGYSPLHF.

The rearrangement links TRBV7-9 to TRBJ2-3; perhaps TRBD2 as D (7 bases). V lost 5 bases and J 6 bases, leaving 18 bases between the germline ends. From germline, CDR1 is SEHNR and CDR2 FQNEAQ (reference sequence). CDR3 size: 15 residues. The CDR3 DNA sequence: TGTGCCAGCAGCCCGAGAGGGGGGGCGAAGGATACGCAGTATTTT. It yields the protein CASSPRGGAKDTQYF.

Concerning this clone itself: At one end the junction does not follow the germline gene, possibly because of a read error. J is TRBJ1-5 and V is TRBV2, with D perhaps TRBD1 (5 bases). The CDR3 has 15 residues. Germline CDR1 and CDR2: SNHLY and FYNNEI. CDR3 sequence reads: CASSEGDYSNQSQHF. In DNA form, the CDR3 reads TGTGCCAGCAGTGAAGGGGACTATAGCAATCAGTCCCAGCATTTT.

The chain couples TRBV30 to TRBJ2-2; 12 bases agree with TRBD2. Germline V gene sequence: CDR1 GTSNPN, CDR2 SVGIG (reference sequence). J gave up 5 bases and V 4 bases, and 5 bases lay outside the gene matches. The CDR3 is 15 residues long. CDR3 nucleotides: TGTGCCTGGACCGAGACTAGCGGGGGAACCGGGGAGCTGTTTTTT. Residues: CAWTETSGGTGELFF. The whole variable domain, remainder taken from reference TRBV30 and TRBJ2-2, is SQTIHQWPATLVQPVGSPLSLECTVEGTSNPNLYWYRQAAGRGLQLLFYSVGIGQISSEVPQNLSASRPQDRQFILSSKKLLLSDSGFYLCAWTETSGGTGELFFGEGSRLTVL.

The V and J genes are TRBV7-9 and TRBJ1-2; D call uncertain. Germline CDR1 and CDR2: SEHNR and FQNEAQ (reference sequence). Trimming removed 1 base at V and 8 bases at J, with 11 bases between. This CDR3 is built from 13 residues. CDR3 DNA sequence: TGTGCCAGCAGCTTAGGTAATTCGGGAGGCTACACCTTC. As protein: CASSLGNSGGYTF.

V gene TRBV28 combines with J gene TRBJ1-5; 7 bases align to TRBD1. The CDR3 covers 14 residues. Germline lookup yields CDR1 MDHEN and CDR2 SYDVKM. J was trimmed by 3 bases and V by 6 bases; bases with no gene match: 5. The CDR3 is CASSKGQNNQPQHF. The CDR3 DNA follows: TGTGCCAGCAGCAAGGGACAGAACAATCAGCCCCAGCATTTT.

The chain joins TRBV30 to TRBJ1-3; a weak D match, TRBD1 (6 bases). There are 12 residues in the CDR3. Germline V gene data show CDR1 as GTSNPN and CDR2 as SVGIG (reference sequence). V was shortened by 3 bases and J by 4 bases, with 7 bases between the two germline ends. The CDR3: CAWRTGGNTIYF. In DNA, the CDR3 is TGTGCCTGGAGAACAGGGGGAAACACCATATATTTT. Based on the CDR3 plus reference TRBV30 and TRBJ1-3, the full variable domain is SQTIHQWPATLVQPVGSPLSLECTVEGTSNPNLYWYRQAAGRGLQLLFYSVGIGQISSEVPQNLSASRPQDRQFILSSKKLLLSDSGFYLCAWRTGGNTIYFGEGSWLTVV.

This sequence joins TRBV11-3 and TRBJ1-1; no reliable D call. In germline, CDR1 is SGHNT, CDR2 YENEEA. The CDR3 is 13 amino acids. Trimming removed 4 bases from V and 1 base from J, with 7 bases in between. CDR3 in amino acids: CASSSDSNTEAFF. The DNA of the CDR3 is TGTGCCAGCAGCTCAGACTCGAACACTGAAGCTTTCTTT.

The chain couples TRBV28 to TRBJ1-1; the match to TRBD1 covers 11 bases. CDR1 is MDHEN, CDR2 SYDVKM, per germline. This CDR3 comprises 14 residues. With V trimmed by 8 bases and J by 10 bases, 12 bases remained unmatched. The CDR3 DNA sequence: TGTGCCAGCCGCCCGGGACAGGGGGGTGGGGTAGCTTTCTTT. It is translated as CASRPGQGGGVAFF.

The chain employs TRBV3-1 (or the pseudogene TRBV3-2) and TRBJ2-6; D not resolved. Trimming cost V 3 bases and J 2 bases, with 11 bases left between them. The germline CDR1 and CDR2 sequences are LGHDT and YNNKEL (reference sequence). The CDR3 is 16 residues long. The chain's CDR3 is CASSQVASAGANVLTF. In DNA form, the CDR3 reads TGTGCCAGCAGCCAGGTGGCCAGCGCTGGGGCCAACGTCCTGACTTTC.

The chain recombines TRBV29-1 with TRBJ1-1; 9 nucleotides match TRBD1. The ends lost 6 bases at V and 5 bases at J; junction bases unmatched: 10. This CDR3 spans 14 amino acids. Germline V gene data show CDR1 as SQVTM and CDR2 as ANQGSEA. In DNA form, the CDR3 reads TGCAGCGTCGGCACAGGGGGCACATGGACTGAAGCTTTCTTT. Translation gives CSVGTGGTWTEAFF.

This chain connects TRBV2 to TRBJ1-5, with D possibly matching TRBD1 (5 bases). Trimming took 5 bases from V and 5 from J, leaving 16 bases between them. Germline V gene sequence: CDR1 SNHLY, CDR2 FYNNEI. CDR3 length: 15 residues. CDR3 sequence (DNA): TGTGCCAGCAGTCCCCCAGGACCCAGGGATCAGCCCCAGCATTTT. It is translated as CASSPPGPRDQPQHF.

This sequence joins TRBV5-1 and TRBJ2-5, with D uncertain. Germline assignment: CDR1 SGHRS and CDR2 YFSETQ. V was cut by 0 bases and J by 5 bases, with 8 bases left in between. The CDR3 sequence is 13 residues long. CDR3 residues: CASSLASRETQYF. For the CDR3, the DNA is TGCGCCAGCAGCTTGGCCAGCAGGGAGACCCAGTACTTC. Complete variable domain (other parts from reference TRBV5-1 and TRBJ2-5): KAGVTQTPRYLIKTRGQQVTLSCSPISGHRSVSWYQQTPGQGLQFLFEYFSETQRNKGNFPGRFSGRQFSNSRSEMNVSTLELGDSALYLCASSLASRETQYFGPGTRLLVL.